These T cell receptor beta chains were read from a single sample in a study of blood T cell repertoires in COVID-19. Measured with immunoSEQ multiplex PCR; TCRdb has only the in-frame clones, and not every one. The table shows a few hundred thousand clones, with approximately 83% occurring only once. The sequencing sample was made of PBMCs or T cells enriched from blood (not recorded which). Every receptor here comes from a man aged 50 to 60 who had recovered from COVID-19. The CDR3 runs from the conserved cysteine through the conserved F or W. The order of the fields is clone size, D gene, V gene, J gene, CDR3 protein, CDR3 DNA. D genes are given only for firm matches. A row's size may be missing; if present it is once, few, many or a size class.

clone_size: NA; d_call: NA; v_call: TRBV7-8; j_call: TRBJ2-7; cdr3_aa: CASSPLRVWYEQYF; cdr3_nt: TGTGCCAGCAGTCCGCTCAGGGTGTGGTACGAGCAGTACTTC
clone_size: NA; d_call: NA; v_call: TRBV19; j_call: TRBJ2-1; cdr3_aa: CASSINAGPLVEQFF; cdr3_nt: TGTGCCAGTAGTATAAACGCGGGGCCTCTAGTTGAGCAGTTCTTC
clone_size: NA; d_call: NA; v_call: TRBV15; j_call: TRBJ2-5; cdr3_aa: CATSRVRSGEETQYF; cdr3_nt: TGTGCCACCAGCAGAGTTCGTTCGGGAGAAGAGACCCAGTACTTC
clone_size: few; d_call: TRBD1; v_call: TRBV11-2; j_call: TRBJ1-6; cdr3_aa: CASSPGTGFQVSSPLHF; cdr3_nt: TGTGCCAGCAGCCCCGGGACAGGTTTTCAGGTGAGTTCACCCCTCCACTTT
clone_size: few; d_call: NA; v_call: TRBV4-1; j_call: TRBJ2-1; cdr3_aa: CASSQMQELGSYNEQFF; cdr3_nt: TGCGCCAGCAGCCAAATGCAGGAACTAGGCTCCTACAATGAGCAGTTCTTC
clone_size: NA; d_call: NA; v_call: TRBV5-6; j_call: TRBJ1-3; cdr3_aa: CASSSLTGTGNTIYF; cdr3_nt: TGTGCCAGCAGCTCCCTAACAGGGACAGGAAACACCATATATTTT
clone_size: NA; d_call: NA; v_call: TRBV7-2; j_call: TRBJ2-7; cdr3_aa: CASSLPLGGRGVSQYF; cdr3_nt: TGTGCCAGCAGCCTACCCCTCGGGGGCCGGGGGGTAAGTCAGTACTTC
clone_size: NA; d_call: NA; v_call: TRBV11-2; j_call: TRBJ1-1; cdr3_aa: CASSRGGTEAFF; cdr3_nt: TGTGCCAGCAGCCGGGGGGGCACTGAAGCTTTCTTT
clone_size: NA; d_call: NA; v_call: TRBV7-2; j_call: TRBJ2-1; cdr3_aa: CASSLSRGANEQFF; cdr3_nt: TGTGCCAGCAGCCTTAGCCGCGGGGCCAATGAGCAGTTCTTC
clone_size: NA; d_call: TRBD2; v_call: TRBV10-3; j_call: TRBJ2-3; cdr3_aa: CAIKGGGLAVTDTQYF; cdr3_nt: TGTGCCATCAAGGGAGGGGGACTAGCCGTAACAGATACGCAGTATTTT
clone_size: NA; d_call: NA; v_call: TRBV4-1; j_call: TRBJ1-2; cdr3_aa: CASSQDKAGVVYGYTF; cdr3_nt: TGCGCCAGCAGCCAAGATAAGGCAGGGGTCGTCTATGGCTACACCTTC
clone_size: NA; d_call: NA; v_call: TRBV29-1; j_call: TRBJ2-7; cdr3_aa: CSAEDLNREQYF; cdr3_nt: TGCAGCGCGGAGGACTTGAACCGCGAGCAGTACTTC
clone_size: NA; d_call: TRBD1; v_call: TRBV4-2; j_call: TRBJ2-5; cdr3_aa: CASSASRGGQGGETQYF; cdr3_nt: TGTGCCAGCAGCGCTTCTCGCGGAGGACAGGGGGGGGAGACCCAGTACTTC
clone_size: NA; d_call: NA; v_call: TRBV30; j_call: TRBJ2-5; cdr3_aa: CAWSSRQETQYF; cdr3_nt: TGTGCCTGGAGTAGCCGCCAAGAGACCCAGTACTTC
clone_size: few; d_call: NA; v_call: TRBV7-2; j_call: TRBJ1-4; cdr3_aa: CASSKPSGDNEKLFF; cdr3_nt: TGTGCCAGCAGCAAACCATCAGGGGATAATGAAAAACTGTTTTTT
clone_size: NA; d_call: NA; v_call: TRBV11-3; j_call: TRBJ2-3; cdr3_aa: CASSLLSRDTDTQYF; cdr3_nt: TGTGCCAGCAGCTTACTTTCGCGTGACACAGATACGCAGTATTTT
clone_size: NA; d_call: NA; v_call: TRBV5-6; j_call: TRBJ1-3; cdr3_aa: CASSSVTGSAGNTIYF; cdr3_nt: TGTGCCAGCAGCTCCGTCACAGGGAGTGCCGGAAACACCATATATTTT
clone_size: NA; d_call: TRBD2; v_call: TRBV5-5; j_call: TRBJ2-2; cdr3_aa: CASSLAGGLAGELFF; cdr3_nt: TGTGCCAGCAGCTTGGCGGGGGGGCTTGCCGGGGAGCTGTTTTTT
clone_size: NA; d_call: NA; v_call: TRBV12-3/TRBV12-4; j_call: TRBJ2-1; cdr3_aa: CASSLMGPNEQFF; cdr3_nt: TGTGCCAGCAGCCTTATGGGCCCCAATGAGCAGTTCTTC
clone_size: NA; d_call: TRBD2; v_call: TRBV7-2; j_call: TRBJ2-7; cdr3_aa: CASSPLRGEGGEQYF; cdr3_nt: TGTGCCAGCAGCCCCCTGAGAGGGGAGGGTGGCGAGCAGTACTTC
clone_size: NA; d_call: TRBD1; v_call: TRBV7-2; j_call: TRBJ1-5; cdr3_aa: CASSSDRGQPQHF; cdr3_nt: TGTGCCAGCAGCTCGGACAGGGGTCAGCCCCAGCATTTT
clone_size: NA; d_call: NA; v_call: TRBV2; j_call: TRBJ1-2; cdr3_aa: CASKADLYGYTF; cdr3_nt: TGTGCCAGCAAAGCGGACCTCTATGGCTACACCTTC
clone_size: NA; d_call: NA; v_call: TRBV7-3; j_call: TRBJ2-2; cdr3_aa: CASSLQGQVDTGELFF; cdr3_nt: TGTGCCAGCAGCTTACAAGGACAAGTGGACACCGGGGAGCTGTTTTTT
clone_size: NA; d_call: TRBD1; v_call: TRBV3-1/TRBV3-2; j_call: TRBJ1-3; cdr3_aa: CASGDRSWDTIYF; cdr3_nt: TGTGCCAGCGGGGACAGATCTTGGGACACCATATATTTT
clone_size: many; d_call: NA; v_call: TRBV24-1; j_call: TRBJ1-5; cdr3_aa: CATSDTQGCQPQHF; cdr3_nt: TGTGCCACCAGTGATACCCAGGGGTGTCAGCCCCAGCATTTT
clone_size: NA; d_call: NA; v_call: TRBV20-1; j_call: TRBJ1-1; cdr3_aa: CSASRGGTEAFF; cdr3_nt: TGCAGTGCTAGTCGGGGAGGGACTGAAGCTTTCTTT
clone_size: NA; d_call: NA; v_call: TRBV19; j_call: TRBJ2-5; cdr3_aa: CASSKLAKQETQYF; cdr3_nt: TGTGCCAGTAGTAAGTTAGCGAAACAAGAGACCCAGTACTTC
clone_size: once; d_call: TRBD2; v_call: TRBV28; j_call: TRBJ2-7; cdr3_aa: CASSSLASGLSYEQYF; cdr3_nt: TGTGCCAGCAGTTCCCTGGCTAGCGGGCTTTCCTACGAGCAGTACTTC
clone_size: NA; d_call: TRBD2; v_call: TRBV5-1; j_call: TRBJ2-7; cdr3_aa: CASSSGGGYYEQYF; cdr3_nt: TGCGCCAGCAGCTCGGGCGGGGGGTACTACGAGCAGTACTTC
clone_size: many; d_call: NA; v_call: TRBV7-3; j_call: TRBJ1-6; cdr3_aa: CASSAAAGKNSPLHF; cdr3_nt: TGTGCCAGCAGCGCCGCGGCTGGTAAAAATTCACCCCTCCACTTT
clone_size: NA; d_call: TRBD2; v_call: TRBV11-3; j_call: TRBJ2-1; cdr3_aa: CASSRNLAGGPRNEQFF; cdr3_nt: TGTGCCAGCAGCCGCAATTTAGCGGGAGGGCCTAGGAATGAGCAGTTCTTC
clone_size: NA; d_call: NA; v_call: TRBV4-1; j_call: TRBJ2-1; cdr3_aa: CASSQDRGRNLFNEQFF; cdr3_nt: TGCGCCAGCAGCCAAGATAGGGGTAGGAACCTCTTCAATGAGCAGTTCTTC
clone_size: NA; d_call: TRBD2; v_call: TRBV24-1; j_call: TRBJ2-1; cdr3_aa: CATSDSGSYRDEQFF; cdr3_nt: TGTGCCACCAGTGATAGCGGGAGCTATAGGGATGAGCAGTTCTTC
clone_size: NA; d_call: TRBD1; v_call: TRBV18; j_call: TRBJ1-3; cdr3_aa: CASSPPGQGSGNTIYF; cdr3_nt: TGTGCCAGCTCACCACCTGGACAGGGGTCTGGAAACACCATATATTTT
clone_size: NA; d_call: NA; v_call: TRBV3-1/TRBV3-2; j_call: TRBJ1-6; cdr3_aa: CASSQAAEYSPLHF; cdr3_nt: TGTGCCAGCAGCCAAGCGGCGGAATATTCACCCCTCCACTTT
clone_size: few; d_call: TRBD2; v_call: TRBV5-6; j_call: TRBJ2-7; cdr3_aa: CASSRLAVYEQYF; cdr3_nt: TGTGCCAGCAGCCGACTAGCGGTCTACGAGCAGTACTTC
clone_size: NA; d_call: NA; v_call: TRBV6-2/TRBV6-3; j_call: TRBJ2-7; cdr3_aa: CASRPPGRADEQYF; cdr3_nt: TGTGCCAGCAGGCCTCCAGGCAGGGCGGACGAGCAGTACTTC
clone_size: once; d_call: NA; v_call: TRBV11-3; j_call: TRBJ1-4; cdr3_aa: CASSAKQSEKLFF; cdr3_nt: TGTGCCAGCAGCGCCAAACAGAGTGAAAAACTGTTTTTT
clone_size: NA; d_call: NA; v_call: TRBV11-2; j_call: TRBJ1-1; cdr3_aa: CASSLDRAHTEAFF; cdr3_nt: TGTGCCAGCAGCTTAGACAGGGCACACACTGAAGCTTTCTTT
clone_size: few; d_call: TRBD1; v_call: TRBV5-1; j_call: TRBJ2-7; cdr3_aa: CASSQGTVGTRAEQYF; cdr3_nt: TGCGCCAGCAGCCAGGGGACAGTTGGGACGAGAGCCGAGCAGTACTTC
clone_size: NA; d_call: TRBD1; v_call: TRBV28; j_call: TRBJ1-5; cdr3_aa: CASSLERGRHQPQHF; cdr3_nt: TGTGCCAGCAGTTTAGAGAGGGGGCGACATCAGCCCCAGCATTTT
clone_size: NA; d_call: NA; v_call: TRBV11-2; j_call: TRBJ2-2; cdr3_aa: CASSLTSGVNTGELFF; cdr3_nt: TGTGCCAGCAGCTTGACCAGCGGAGTGAACACCGGGGAGCTGTTTTTT
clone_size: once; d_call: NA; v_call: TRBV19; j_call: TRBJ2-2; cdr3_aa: CASSPGFTGELFF; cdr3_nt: TGTGCCAGCTCTCCAGGGTTCACCGGGGAGCTGTTTTTT
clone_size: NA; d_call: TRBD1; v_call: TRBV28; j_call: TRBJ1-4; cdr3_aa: CASSLWGQGANEKLFF; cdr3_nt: TGTGCCAGCAGTTTGTGGGGACAGGGGGCGAATGAAAAACTGTTTTTT
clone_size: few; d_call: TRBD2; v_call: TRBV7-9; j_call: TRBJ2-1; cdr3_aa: CASSYPLAGYDNEQFF; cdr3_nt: TGTGCCAGCAGCTACCCCCTAGCGGGATACGACAATGAGCAGTTCTTC
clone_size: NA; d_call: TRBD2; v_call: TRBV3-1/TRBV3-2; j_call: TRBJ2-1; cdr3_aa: CASSSGRVNNEQFF; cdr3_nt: TGTGCCAGCAGTAGCGGGAGGGTAAACAATGAGCAGTTCTTC
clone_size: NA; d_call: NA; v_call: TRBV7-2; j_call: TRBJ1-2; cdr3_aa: CASTPGRDYGYTF; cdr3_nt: TGTGCCAGCACCCCGGGGAGGGACTATGGCTACACCTTC
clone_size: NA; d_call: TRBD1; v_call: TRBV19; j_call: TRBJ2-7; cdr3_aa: CASSTPGGAKDEQYF; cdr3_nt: TGTGCCAGTAGCACTCCAGGGGGCGCAAAGGACGAGCAGTACTTC
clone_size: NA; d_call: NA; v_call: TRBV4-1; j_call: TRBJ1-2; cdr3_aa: CASSHSYGYTF; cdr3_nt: TGCGCCAGCAGCCACAGCTATGGCTACACCTTC
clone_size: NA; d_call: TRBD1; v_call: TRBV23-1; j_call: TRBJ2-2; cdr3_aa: CASSQSGTGGGTGELFF; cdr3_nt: TGCGCCAGCAGTCAATCTGGGACAGGGGGAGGCACCGGGGAGCTGTTTTTT
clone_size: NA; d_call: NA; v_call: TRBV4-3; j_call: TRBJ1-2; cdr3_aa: CASSQDRGSRYTF; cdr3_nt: TGCGCCAGCAGCCAAGATCGGGGATCCCGATACACCTTC